Listed below are T cell receptor beta chains from one sample, sequenced in a study of T cells in narcolepsy. Data came from immunoSEQ multiplex PCR; TCRdb stores just in-frame clones and leaves some out. The sample contains about 40,000 clones, roughly 88% of which appear only once. Sequences were obtained from CD45RA- memory CD4+ T cells from PBMCs. The receptors stem from a human donor with narcolepsy. The CDR3 runs from the conserved cysteine through the conserved F or W. The order of the fields is clone size, V gene, J gene, D gene, CDR3 protein, CDR3 DNA. D genes are given only for firm matches. Not all rows give a size; the values are once, few, many and, for expanded clones, a class.

-	TRBV13	TRBJ2-3	-	CASSTRRGDTQYF	TGTGCCAGCAGCACGAGAAGGGGGGATACGCAGTATTTT
-	TRBV28	TRBJ1-2	-	CASSFKGAVWYGYTF	TGTGCCAGCAGTTTTAAGGGCGCAGTATGGTATGGCTACACCTTC
-	TRBV18	TRBJ1-3	-	CASSLDLSGNTIYF	TGTGCCAGCTCACTCGACCTCTCTGGAAACACCATATATTTT
-	TRBV19	TRBJ2-1	TRBD2	CASSIDPGLAGVRQFF	TGTGCCAGTAGTATAGATCCGGGACTAGCGGGAGTGCGGCAGTTCTTC
-	TRBV19	TRBJ1-5	TRBD1	CASSTRPGQGVQPQHF	TGTGCCAGTAGTACAAGACCGGGACAGGGTGTTCAGCCCCAGCATTTT
-	TRBV18	TRBJ1-5	-	CASSPRTVSVRDQPQHF	TGTGCCAGCTCACCACGGACAGTTAGTGTAAGGGATCAGCCCCAGCATTTT
-	TRBV4-3	TRBJ1-3	-	CASSQETGYTIYF	TGCGCCAGCAGCCAAGAGACGGGATACACCATATATTTT
-	TRBV7-3	TRBJ2-1	TRBD1	CASSLAGTGGNEQFF	TGTGCCAGCAGCTTAGCCGGGACAGGGGGTAATGAGCAGTTCTTC
-	TRBV5-8	TRBJ1-5	-	CASSSLGPQHF	TGTGCCAGCAGTTCTTTAGGGCCCCAGCATTTT
few	TRBV6-5	TRBJ2-1	TRBD1	CASSPTGQGLYEQFF	TGTGCCAGCAGTCCAACGGGACAGGGGCTGTACGAGCAGTTCTTC
once	TRBV7-2	TRBJ1-1	-	CASSSYEAPEAFF	TGTGCCAGCAGCTCATACGAGGCCCCTGAAGCTTTCTTT
-	TRBV6-6	TRBJ2-1	-	CASVGIAMGNEQFF	TGTGCCAGTGTAGGGATCGCGATGGGCAATGAGCAGTTCTTC
-	TRBV6-6	TRBJ2-1	TRBD2	CASITGGLYNEQFF	TGTGCCAGCATCACGGGGGGACTTTACAATGAGCAGTTCTTC
-	TRBV5-4	TRBJ1-2	-	CASSPTDHYGYTF	TGTGCCAGCAGCCCGACAGACCACTATGGCTACACCTTC
-	TRBV30	TRBJ1-5	TRBD1	CAWSVGQGATSQHF	TGTGCCTGGAGTGTAGGACAGGGGGCGACCTCCCAGCATTTT
-	TRBV29-1	TRBJ2-3	-	CSVVLGSDTQYF	TGCAGCGTTGTTCTGGGATCAGATACGCAGTATTTT
few	TRBV18	TRBJ1-2	TRBD1	CASSPAGTASIDGYTF	TGTGCCAGCTCACCTGCCGGGACAGCGAGCATCGATGGCTACACCTTC
-	TRBV27	TRBJ2-7	TRBD1	CASSPYRGDNEQYF	TGTGCCAGCAGTCCGTACAGGGGGGACAACGAGCAGTACTTC
-	TRBV4-3	TRBJ2-1	TRBD1	CASSQEPTGTANHNEQFF	TGCGCCAGCAGCCAAGAGCCAACCGGGACAGCGAACCACAATGAGCAGTTCTTC
-	TRBV5-4	TRBJ2-2	-	CASSRGTTNTGELFF	TGTGCCAGCAGCCGGGGGACAACGAACACCGGGGAGCTGTTTTTT
-	TRBV4-1	TRBJ1-2	-	CASSQALGSGYGYTF	TGCGCCAGCAGCCAAGCTTTGGGCAGCGGCTATGGCTACACCTTC
once	TRBV19	TRBJ1-5	-	CASRRGGAQHF	TGTGCCAGCCGCCGCGGGGGAGCCCAGCATTTT
-	TRBV9	TRBJ2-3	-	CASSATIRDTQYF	TGTGCCAGCAGCGCCACTATACGAGATACGCAGTATTTT